This is a list of T cell receptor beta chains from one sample in a study of response to subunit inactivated influenza vaccine. TCRdb re-analysed the RT-PCR reads in MiXCR, keeping a single row per CDR3 protein. The table records roughly 780,000 distinct CDR3 sequences, around a sixth of them present only once. The specimen comprised PBMCs from blood, sampled more than 4 days after vaccination. These receptors were obtained from a man aged 45-65 years who received an inactivated influenza vaccine. Each CDR3 is given with its conserved first and last residue. Each record gives: clone size, J gene, V gene, CDR3 length, CDR3 protein. Some rows mark clone size as missing; the rest say once, few, many or name a class of expanded clone.

clone size: many; J gene: TRBJ1-2; V gene: TRBV12-3/TRBV12-4; CDR3 length: 15; CDR3 protein: CASSFWDRANYGYTF
clone size: few; J gene: TRBJ1-1; V gene: TRBV7-2; CDR3 length: 15; CDR3 protein: CASIKTGGAGTEAFF
clone size: -; J gene: TRBJ2-1; V gene: TRBV7-2; CDR3 length: 16; CDR3 protein: CASSQLGQAYYNEQFF
clone size: -; J gene: TRBJ2-3; V gene: TRBV20-1; CDR3 length: 15; CDR3 protein: CSARVPGLAGDTQYF
clone size: few; J gene: TRBJ2-7; V gene: TRBV6-2/TRBV6-3; CDR3 length: 13; CDR3 protein: CASSFAFAYEQYF
clone size: few; J gene: TRBJ2-7; V gene: TRBV12-3/TRBV12-4; CDR3 length: 13; CDR3 protein: CASSPGQGFEQYF
clone size: few; J gene: TRBJ2-7; V gene: TRBV7-2; CDR3 length: 16; CDR3 protein: CASSPGLASPPYEQYF
clone size: -; J gene: TRBJ1-1; V gene: TRBV5-1; CDR3 length: 13; CDR3 protein: CASSEGLGFRAFF
clone size: -; J gene: TRBJ2-4; V gene: TRBV6-2/TRBV6-3; CDR3 length: 12; CDR3 protein: CASSYGVNIQYF
clone size: -; J gene: TRBJ1-2; V gene: TRBV5-1; CDR3 length: 13; CDR3 protein: CASGSNPNYGYTF
clone size: -; J gene: TRBJ1-1; V gene: TRBV3-1; CDR3 length: 14; CDR3 protein: CASSQRGFGTEAFF
clone size: -; J gene: TRBJ2-2; V gene: TRBV7-8; CDR3 length: 15; CDR3 protein: CASSPRAGRPGELFF
clone size: few; J gene: TRBJ2-3; V gene: TRBV19; CDR3 length: 16; CDR3 protein: CASSLMRGANTDTQYF
clone size: few; J gene: TRBJ2-7; V gene: TRBV20-1; CDR3 length: 17; CDR3 protein: CSATSRQGERRTYEQYF
clone size: -; J gene: TRBJ2-1; V gene: TRBV4-3; CDR3 length: 12; CDR3 protein: CASSHQGGEQFF
clone size: few; J gene: TRBJ2-2; V gene: TRBV5-5; CDR3 length: 14; CDR3 protein: CASSFPSGTGELFF
clone size: few; J gene: TRBJ2-7; V gene: TRBV5-4; CDR3 length: 15; CDR3 protein: CASSLGVGGYYEQYF
clone size: many; J gene: TRBJ1-1; V gene: TRBV6-1; CDR3 length: 14; CDR3 protein: CASSQQVMNTEAFF
clone size: -; J gene: TRBJ1-4; V gene: TRBV28; CDR3 length: 17; CDR3 protein: CASKRGAFTATNEKLFF
clone size: many; J gene: TRBJ2-3; V gene: TRBV7-2; CDR3 length: 13; CDR3 protein: CASSLTRLDTQYF
clone size: few; J gene: TRBJ2-5; V gene: TRBV20-1; CDR3 length: 13; CDR3 protein: CSAKGTLQETQYF
clone size: -; J gene: TRBJ1-1; V gene: TRBV10-3; CDR3 length: 12; CDR3 protein: CAIKGGDTEAFF
clone size: few; J gene: TRBJ2-3; V gene: TRBV20-1; CDR3 length: 16; CDR3 protein: CSARGLTSGATDTQYF
clone size: few; J gene: TRBJ2-2; V gene: TRBV4-2; CDR3 length: 16; CDR3 protein: CASSQDNRPNTGELFF
clone size: few; J gene: TRBJ1-6; V gene: TRBV7-7; CDR3 length: 15; CDR3 protein: CASSLDDSTNSPLHF
clone size: few; J gene: TRBJ2-3; V gene: TRBV5-1; CDR3 length: 14; CDR3 protein: CASSLGQPTDTQYF
clone size: many; J gene: TRBJ2-1; V gene: TRBV5-1; CDR3 length: 12; CDR3 protein: CASSLDYNEQFF
clone size: -; J gene: TRBJ1-2; V gene: TRBV5-1; CDR3 length: 14; CDR3 protein: CATSEADPNYGYTF
clone size: few; J gene: TRBJ2-3; V gene: TRBV24-1; CDR3 length: 16; CDR3 protein: CATSDFTGWLTDTQYF
clone size: few; J gene: TRBJ2-2; V gene: TRBV7-8; CDR3 length: 15; CDR3 protein: CASSPSGGASGELFF
clone size: few; J gene: TRBJ2-3; V gene: TRBV7-2; CDR3 length: 13; CDR3 protein: CASSLGSGTSCQF
clone size: -; J gene: TRBJ2-7; V gene: TRBV11-1; CDR3 length: 14; CDR3 protein: CASSAKMGGYEQYF
clone size: once; J gene: TRBJ2-5; V gene: TRBV20-1; CDR3 length: 14; CDR3 protein: CSAREWGGRETQYF
clone size: few; J gene: TRBJ1-6; V gene: TRBV15; CDR3 length: 15; CDR3 protein: CATSRGDGGNSPLHF
clone size: -; J gene: TRBJ2-5; V gene: TRBV7-2; CDR3 length: 14; CDR3 protein: CASSELAEQETQYF
clone size: many; J gene: TRBJ2-1; V gene: TRBV29-1; CDR3 length: 14; CDR3 protein: CSVELAGAYNEQFF
clone size: many; J gene: TRBJ1-2; V gene: TRBV12-3/TRBV12-4; CDR3 length: 13; CDR3 protein: CASSLQRNYGYTF
clone size: -; J gene: TRBJ2-5; V gene: TRBV5-1; CDR3 length: 13; CDR3 protein: CASSLDRPETQYF
clone size: few; J gene: TRBJ1-2; V gene: TRBV25-1; CDR3 length: 13; CDR3 protein: CATPGETNYGYTF
clone size: once; J gene: TRBJ2-7; V gene: TRBV25-1; CDR3 length: 17; CDR3 protein: CASSAYPGQGSSYEQYF
clone size: -; J gene: TRBJ2-5; V gene: TRBV11-1; CDR3 length: 14; CDR3 protein: CASSQHARQETQYF
clone size: many; J gene: TRBJ2-1; V gene: TRBV29-1; CDR3 length: 14; CDR3 protein: CSADTSGGNNEQFF
clone size: few; J gene: TRBJ2-7; V gene: TRBV7-2; CDR3 length: 15; CDR3 protein: CASSRSVQGSYEQYF
clone size: -; J gene: TRBJ2-1; V gene: TRBV9; CDR3 length: 15; CDR3 protein: CASSPRPTSADEQFF
clone size: -; J gene: TRBJ2-7; V gene: TRBV6-1; CDR3 length: 15; CDR3 protein: CASSVSLGGGYEQYF
clone size: once; J gene: TRBJ1-4; V gene: TRBV29-1; CDR3 length: 16; CDR3 protein: CSALAHPPGSWEKLFF
clone size: few; J gene: TRBJ1-1; V gene: TRBV5-1; CDR3 length: 11; CDR3 protein: CASSFSGEAFF
clone size: -; J gene: TRBJ1-2; V gene: TRBV5-1; CDR3 length: 11; CDR3 protein: CASSRDIDYTF
clone size: -; J gene: TRBJ2-1; V gene: TRBV7-2; CDR3 length: 14; CDR3 protein: CASSFSGGSNEQFF
clone size: -; J gene: TRBJ2-1; V gene: TRBV7-3; CDR3 length: 15; CDR3 protein: CASSLRRQGEDEQFF
clone size: few; J gene: TRBJ2-1; V gene: TRBV11-1; CDR3 length: 18; CDR3 protein: CASSPQSWDRGSYNEQFF
clone size: few; J gene: TRBJ2-7; V gene: TRBV6-1; CDR3 length: 15; CDR3 protein: CASSDPGTLPYEQYF
clone size: many; J gene: TRBJ2-3; V gene: TRBV28; CDR3 length: 14; CDR3 protein: CASSLQGPMDTQYF
clone size: few; J gene: TRBJ2-5; V gene: TRBV20-1; CDR3 length: 14; CDR3 protein: CSARGTSGSETQYF
clone size: few; J gene: TRBJ2-5; V gene: TRBV20-1; CDR3 length: 14; CDR3 protein: CSATKQGFRETQYF
clone size: few; J gene: TRBJ2-1; V gene: TRBV20-1; CDR3 length: 11; CDR3 protein: CSARRRNEQFF
clone size: -; J gene: TRBJ2-5; V gene: TRBV7-8; CDR3 length: 13; CDR3 protein: CASSSNRDETQYF
clone size: -; J gene: TRBJ1-1; V gene: TRBV12-3/TRBV12-4; CDR3 length: 14; CDR3 protein: CASSTVGRNTEAFF
clone size: few; J gene: TRBJ2-5; V gene: TRBV13; CDR3 length: 15; CDR3 protein: CASSSLGQSSETQYF
clone size: many; J gene: TRBJ2-7; V gene: TRBV7-8; CDR3 length: 15; CDR3 protein: CASSPAPGTGVEQYF